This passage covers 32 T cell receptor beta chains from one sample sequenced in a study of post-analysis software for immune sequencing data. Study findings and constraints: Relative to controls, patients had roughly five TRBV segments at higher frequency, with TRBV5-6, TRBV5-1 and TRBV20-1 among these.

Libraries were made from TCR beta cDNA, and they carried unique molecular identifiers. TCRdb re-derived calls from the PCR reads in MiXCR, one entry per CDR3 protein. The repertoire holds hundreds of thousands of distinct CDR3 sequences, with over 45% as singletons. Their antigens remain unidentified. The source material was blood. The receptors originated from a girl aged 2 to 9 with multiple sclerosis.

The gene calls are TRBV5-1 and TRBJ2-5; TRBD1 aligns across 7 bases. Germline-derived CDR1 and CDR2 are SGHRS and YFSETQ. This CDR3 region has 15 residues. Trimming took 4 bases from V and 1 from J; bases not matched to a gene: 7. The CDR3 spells CASSPGTEVQETQYF. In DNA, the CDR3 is TGCGCCAGCAGCCCGGGGACAGAAGTCCAAGAGACCCAGTACTTC. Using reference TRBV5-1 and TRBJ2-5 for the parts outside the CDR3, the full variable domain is KAGVTQTPRYLIKTRGQQVTLSCSPISGHRSVSWYQQTPGQGLQFLFEYFSETQRNKGNFPGRFSGRQFSNSRSEMNVSTLELGDSALYLCASSPGTEVQETQYFGPGTRLLVL.

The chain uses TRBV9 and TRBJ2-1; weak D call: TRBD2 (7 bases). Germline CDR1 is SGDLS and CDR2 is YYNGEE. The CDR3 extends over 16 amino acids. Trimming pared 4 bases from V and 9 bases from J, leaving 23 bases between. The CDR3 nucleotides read TGTGCCAGCAGCCCTGGCTACAGGGACTATCCTGGTGAGCAGTTCTTC. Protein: CASSPGYRDYPGEQFF.

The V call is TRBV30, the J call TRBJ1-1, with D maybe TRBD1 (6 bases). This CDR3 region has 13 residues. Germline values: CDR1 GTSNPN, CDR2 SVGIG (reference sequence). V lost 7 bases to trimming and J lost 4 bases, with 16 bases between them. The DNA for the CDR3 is TGTGCCTCGGTCAGGGGCTGGGGCACTGAAGCTTTCTTT. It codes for CASVRGWGTEAFF.

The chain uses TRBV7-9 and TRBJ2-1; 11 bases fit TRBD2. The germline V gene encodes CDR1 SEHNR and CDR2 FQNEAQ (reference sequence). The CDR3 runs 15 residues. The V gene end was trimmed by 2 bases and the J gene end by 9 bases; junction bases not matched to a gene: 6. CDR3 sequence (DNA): TGTGCCAGCAGCTTACGTAGCGGGAGGGCCCCTGAGCAGTTCTTC. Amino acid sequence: CASSLRSGRAPEQFF.

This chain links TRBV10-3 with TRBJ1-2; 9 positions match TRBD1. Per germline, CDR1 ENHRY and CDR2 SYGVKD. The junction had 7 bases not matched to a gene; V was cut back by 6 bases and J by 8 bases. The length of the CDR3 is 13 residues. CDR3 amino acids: CAIRNRGQGGYTF. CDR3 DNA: TGTGCCATCAGAAACAGGGGGCAGGGCGGCTACACCTTC.

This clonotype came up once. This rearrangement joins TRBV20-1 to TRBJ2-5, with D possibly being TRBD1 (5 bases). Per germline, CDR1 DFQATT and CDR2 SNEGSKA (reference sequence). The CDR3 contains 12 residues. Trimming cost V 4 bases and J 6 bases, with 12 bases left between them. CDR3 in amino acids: CSANLRDQTQYF. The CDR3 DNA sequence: TGCAGTGCTAATCTCAGGGATCAGACCCAGTACTTC.

The CDR3 reads CSARASELETQYF. DNA of the CDR3: TGCAGTGCTAGAGCTAGCGAATTAGAGACCCAGTACTTC. The chain is built from TRBV20-1 and TRBJ2-5; TRBD2 is a possible D gene (6 bases). Germline assignment: CDR1 DFQATT and CDR2 SNEGSKA (reference sequence). The CDR3 length is 13 residues. V was clipped by 1 base and J by 4 bases, with 10 bases between them.

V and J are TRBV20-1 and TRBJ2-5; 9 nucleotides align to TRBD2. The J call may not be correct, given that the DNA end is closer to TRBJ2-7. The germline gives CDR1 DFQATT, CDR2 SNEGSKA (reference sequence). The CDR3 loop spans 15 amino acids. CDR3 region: CSAAQGSGRRGEQYF. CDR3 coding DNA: TGCAGTGCTGCTCAGGGTAGCGGGAGACGGGGCGAGCAGTACTTC.

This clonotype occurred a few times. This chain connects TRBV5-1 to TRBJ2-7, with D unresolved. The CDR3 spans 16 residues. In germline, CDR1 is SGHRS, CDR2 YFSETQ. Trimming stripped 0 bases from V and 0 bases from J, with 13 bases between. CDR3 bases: TGCGCCAGCAGCTTGGGGCCCAGCAGGAACTCCTACGAGCAGTACTTC. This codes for CASSLGPSRNSYEQYF.

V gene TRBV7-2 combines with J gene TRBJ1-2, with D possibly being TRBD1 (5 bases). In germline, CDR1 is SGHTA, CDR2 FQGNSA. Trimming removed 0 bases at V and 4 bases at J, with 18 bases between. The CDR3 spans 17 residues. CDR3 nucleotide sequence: TGTGCCAGCAGCTTAGCGAGGTCGGGCAGGGCCAGCTATGGCTACACCTTC. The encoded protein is CASSLARSGRASYGYTF.

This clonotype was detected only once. The CDR3 region is CASSQGLAGGVSSYNEQFF. The DNA of the CDR3 is TGCGCCAGCAGCCAAGGACTAGCGGGGGGGGTGAGCTCCTACAATGAGCAGTTCTTC. The chain carries TRBV4-3 and TRBJ2-1; 14 bases map to TRBD2. Per germline, CDR1 LGHNA and CDR2 YSLEER. CDR3 length equals 19 residues. V shed 1 base, J shed 0 bases, and the junction held 5 bases outside the gene matches.

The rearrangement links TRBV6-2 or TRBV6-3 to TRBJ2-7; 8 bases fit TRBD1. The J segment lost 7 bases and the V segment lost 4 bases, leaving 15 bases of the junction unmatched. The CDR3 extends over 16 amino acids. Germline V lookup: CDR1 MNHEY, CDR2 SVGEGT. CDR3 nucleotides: TGTGCCAGCAGTTTCAGCAGCACAGGGGGAATAAGGGAGCAGTACTTC. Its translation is CASSFSSTGGIREQYF.

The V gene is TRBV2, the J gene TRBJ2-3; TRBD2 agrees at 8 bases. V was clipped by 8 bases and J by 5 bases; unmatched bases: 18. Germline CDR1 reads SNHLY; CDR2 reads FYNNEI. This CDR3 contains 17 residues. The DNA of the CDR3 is TGTGCCAGCCGTGGGAGAAGGAGCGGGAGTATCAAAGATACGCAGTATTTT. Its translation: CASRGRRSGSIKDTQYF.

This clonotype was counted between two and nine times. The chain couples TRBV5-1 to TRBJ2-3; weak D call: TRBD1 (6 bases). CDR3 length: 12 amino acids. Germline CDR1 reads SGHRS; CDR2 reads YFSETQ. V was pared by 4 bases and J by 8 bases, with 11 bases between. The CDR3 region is CASSRQASTQYF. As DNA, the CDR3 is TGCGCCAGCAGCCGACAGGCCTCTACGCAGTATTTT.

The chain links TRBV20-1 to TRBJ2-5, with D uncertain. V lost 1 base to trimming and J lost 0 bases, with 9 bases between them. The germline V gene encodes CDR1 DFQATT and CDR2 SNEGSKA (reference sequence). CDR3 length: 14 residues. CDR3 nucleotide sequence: TGCAGTGCTAGAGGCAGGTTGTACCAAGAGACCCAGTACTTC. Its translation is CSARGRLYQETQYF.

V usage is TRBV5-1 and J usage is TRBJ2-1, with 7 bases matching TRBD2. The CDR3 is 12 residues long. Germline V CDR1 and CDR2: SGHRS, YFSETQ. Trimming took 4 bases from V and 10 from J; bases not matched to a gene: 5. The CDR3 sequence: CASSQGLEEQFF. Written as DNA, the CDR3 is TGCGCCAGCAGCCAAGGACTAGAAGAGCAGTTCTTC.

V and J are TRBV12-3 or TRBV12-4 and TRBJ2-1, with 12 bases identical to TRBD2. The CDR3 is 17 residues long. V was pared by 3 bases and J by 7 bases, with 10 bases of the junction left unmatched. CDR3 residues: CASSFSTSGRSSNEQFF. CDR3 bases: TGTGCCAGCAGTTTTAGTACTAGCGGGAGGTCAAGTAATGAGCAGTTCTTC.

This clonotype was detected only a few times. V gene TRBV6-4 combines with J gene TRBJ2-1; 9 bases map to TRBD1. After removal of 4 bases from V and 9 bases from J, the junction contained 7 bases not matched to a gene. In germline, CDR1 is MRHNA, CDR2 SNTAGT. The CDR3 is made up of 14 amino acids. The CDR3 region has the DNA TGTGCCAGCAGTGCACAGGGGGCCACGAGTGAGCAGTTCTTC. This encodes CASSAQGATSEQFF.

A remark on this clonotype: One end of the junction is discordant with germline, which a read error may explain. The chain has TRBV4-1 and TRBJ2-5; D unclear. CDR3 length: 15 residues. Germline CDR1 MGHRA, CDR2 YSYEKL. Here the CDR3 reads CASSHDPGSQEAQYF. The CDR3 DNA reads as TGCGCCAGCAGCCATGATCCGGGCTCACAAGAGGCCCAGTACTTC.

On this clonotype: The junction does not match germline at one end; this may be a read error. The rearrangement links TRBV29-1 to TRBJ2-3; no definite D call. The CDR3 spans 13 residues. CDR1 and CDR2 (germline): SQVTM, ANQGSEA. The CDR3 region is CSLEKGNTDTRYF. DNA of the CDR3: TGCAGCCTCGAGAAGGGAAATACAGATACGCGGTATTTT.

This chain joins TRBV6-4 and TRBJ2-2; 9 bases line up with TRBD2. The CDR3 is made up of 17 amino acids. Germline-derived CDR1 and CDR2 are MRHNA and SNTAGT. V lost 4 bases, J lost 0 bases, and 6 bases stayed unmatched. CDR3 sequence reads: CASSALAGPANTGELFF. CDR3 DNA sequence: TGTGCCAGCAGTGCTCTAGCGGGGCCTGCGAACACCGGGGAGCTGTTTTTT.

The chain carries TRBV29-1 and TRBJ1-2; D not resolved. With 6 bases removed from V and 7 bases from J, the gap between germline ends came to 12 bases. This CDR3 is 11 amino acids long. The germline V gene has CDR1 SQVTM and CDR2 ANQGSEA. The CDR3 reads CSVRMGSGYTF. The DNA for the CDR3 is TGCAGCGTCCGGATGGGATCTGGCTACACCTTC.

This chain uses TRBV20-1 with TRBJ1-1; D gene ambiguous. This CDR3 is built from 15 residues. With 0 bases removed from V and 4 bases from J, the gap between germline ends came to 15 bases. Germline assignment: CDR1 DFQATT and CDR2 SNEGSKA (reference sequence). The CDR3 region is CSARDLRMSLTEAFF. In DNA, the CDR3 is TGCAGTGCTAGAGATTTAAGGATGAGCCTCACTGAAGCTTTCTTT.

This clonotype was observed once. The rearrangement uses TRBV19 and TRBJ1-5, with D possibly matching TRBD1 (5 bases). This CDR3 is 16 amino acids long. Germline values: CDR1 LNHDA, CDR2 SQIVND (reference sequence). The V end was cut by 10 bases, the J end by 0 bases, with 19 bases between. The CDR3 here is CATKPGMGYSNQPQHF. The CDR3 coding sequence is TGTGCCACTAAGCCAGGGATGGGCTATAGCAATCAGCCCCAGCATTTT.

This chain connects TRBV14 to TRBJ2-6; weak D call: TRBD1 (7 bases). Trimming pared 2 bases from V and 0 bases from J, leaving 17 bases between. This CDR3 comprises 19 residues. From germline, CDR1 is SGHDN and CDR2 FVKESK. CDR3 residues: CASSQWRDSRPSGANVLTF. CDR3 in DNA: TGTGCCAGCAGCCAATGGCGGGACAGTAGACCCTCTGGGGCCAACGTCCTGACTTTC.

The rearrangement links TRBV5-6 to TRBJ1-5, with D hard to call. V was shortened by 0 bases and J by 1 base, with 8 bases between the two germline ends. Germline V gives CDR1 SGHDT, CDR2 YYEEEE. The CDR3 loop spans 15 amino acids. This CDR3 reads CASSLGPGSNQPQHF. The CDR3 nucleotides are TGTGCCAGCAGCTTGGGTCCCGGGAGCAATCAGCCCCAGCATTTT.

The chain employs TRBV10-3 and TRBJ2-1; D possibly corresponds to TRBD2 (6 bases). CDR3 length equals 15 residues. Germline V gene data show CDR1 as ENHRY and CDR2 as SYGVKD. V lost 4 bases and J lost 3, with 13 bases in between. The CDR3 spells CAISGIRGNYNEQFF. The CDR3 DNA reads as TGTGCCATCAGTGGGATACGGGGGAACTACAATGAGCAGTTCTTC.

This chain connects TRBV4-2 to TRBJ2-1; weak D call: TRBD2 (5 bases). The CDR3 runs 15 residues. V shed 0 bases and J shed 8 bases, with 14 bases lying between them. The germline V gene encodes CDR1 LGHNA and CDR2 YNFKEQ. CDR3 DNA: TGTGCCAGCAGCCAAGATCGGGGTAGCAGCTATGAGCAGTTCTTC. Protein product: CASSQDRGSSYEQFF.

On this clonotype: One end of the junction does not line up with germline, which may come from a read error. CDR3 in amino acids: CASSLGDRGGWSSYVQYF. The CDR3 region has the DNA TGTGCCAGCAGCTTAGGGGACAGGGGAGGCTGGAGCTCCTACGTGCAGTACTTC. The chain links TRBV7-6 to TRBJ2-7; the match to TRBD1 covers 10 bases. Looked up from germline, CDR1 is SGHVS and CDR2 is FNYEAQ. There are 18 residues in the CDR3. Together with reference TRBV7-6 and TRBJ2-7, the CDR3 gives the full variable domain: GAGVSQSPRYKVTKRGQDVALRCDPISGHVSLYWYRQALGQGPEFLTYFNYEAQQDKSGLPNDRFSAERPEGSISTLTIQRTEQRDSAMYRCASSLGDRGGWSSYVQYFGPGTRLTVT.

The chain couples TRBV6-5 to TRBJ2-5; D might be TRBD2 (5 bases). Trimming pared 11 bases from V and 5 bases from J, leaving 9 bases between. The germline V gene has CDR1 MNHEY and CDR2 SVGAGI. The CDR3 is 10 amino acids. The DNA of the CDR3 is TGTGCCGCGGGCAAGGAGACCCAGTACTTC. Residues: CAAGKETQYF.

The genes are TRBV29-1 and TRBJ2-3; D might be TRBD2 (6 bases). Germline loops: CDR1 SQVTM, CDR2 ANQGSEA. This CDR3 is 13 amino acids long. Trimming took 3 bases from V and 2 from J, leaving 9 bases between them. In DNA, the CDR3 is TGCAGCGTTGATACTAGCCCCACAGATACGCAGTATTTT. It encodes CSVDTSPTDTQYF.

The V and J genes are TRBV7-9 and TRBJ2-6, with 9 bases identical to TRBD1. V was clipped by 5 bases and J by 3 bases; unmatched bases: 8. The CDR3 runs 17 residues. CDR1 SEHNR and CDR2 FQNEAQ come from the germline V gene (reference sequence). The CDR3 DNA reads TGTGCCAGCAGCCAGGACAGGGGAGGATTTGGGGCCAACGTCCTGACTTTC. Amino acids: CASSQDRGGFGANVLTF. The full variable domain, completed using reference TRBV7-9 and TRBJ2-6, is DTGVSQNPRHKITKRGQNVTFRCDPISEHNRLYWYRQTLGQGPEFLTYFQNEAQLEKSRLLSDRFSAERPKGSFSTLEIQRTEQGDSAMYLCASSQDRGGFGANVLTFGAGSRLTVL.